This T cell receptor beta chain is drawn from a study of cytomegalovirus exposure and HLA in healthy donors. Whole-study findings and limits: The classifier reportedly diagnosed cytomegalovirus status with high specificity and sensitivity. According to the study, approximately 150 TCR beta chains were cytomegalovirus-associated. Later analysis identified several of the most significant clusters that appeared linked to common viral pathogens. 87-base-pair reads could not separate some V segments, including TRBV6-2 and TRBV6-3.

This clone was recorded a few times. The target antigen is unknown. V was trimmed by 7 bases and J by 6 bases, leaving 9 bases between them. The germline V gene encodes CDR1 SEHNR and CDR2 FQNEAQ (reference sequence). The CDR3 loop spans 11 amino acids. PCR used 60 Vbeta primers and 13 Jbeta primers. The repertoire was sequenced with immunoSEQ multiplex PCR; TCRdb's copy has only in-frame clones and lacks some. This sample yields more than 110,000 clones, of which approximately 70% are seen a single time; under 2.5% belongs to the top ten. The source of this sequence is a woman in her sixties in good health and CMV-seropositive. This chain joins TRBV7-9 and TRBJ1-1, with D unresolved. What was sequenced was PBMCs. CDR3 in DNA: TGTGCCAGCAAGCGGGAAGCTGAAGCTTTCTTT. This sequence encodes CASKREAEAFF. Using reference TRBV7-9 and TRBJ1-1 for the parts outside the CDR3, the full variable domain is DTGVSQNPRHKITKRGQNVTFRCDPISEHNRLYWYRQTLGQGPEFLTYFQNEAQLEKSRLLSDRFSAERPKGSFSTLEIQRTEQGDSAMYLCASKREAEAFFGQGTRLTVV.